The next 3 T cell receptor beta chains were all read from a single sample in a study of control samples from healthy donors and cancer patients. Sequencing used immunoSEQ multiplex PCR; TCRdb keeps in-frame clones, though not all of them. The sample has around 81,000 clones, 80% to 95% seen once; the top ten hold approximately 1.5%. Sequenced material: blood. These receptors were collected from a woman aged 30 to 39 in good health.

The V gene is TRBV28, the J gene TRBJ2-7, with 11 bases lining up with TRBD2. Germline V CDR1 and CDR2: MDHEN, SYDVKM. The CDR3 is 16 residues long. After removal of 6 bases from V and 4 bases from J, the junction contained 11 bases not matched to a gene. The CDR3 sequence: CASSPLAGADYYEQYF. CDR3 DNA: TGTGCCAGCAGCCCACTAGCGGGAGCCGACTATTACGAGCAGTACTTC. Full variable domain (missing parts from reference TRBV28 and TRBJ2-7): DVKVTQSSRYLVKRTGEKVFLECVQDMDHENMFWYRQDPGLGLRLIYFSYDVKMKEKGDIPEGYSVSREKKERFSLILESASTNQTSMYLCASSPLAGADYYEQYFGPGTRLTVT.

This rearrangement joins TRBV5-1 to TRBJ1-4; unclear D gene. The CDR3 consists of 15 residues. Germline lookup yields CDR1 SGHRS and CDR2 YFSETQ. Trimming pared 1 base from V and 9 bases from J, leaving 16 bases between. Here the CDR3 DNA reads TGCGCCAGCAGCTTGATGTTAGGACCTCTCCAAAAACTGTTTTTT. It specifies CASSLMLGPLQKLFF.

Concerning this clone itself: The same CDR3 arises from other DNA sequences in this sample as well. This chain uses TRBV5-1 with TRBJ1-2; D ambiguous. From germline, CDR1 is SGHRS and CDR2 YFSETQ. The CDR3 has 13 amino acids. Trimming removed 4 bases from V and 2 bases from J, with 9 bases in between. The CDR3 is CASSQDGNYGYTF. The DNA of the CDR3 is TGCGCCAGCAGCCAGGACGGAAACTATGGCTACACCTTC.